Below are 4 T cell receptor beta chains sequenced from a single sample in a study of blood T cells in healthy people across ages. A sample-barcoded 5' primer and a J-beta primer mix were used in a second PCR of roughly 7 to 11 cycles. TCRdb reprocessed the 5' RACE reads with MiXCR, giving one entry per CDR3 protein. The sample contains around 940,000 distinct CDR3 sequences, roughly 51% of which appear only once. Sequenced sample: blood. The receptors were sampled from a woman aged 55-70 years in good health.

This sequence joins TRBV6-5 and TRBJ1-6; 10 positions match TRBD1. The V and J ends lost 0 bases and 7 bases, in that order; junction bases with no gene match: 0. The CDR3 is 15 amino acids. From germline, CDR1 is MNHEY and CDR2 SVGAGI. The CDR3 sequence: CASSYSTGGNSPLHF. The CDR3 nucleotides read TGTGCCAGCAGTTACTCGACAGGGGGCAATTCACCCCTCCACTTT.

This clonotype showed up just a few times. The V and J genes are TRBV7-9 and TRBJ2-7; D uncertain. Germline values: CDR1 SEHNR, CDR2 FQNEAQ (reference sequence). This CDR3 has 13 amino acids. The V end lost 2 bases, the J end lost 3 bases, and 8 bases lay between the germline ends. CDR3 DNA sequence: TGTGCCAGCAGCTTACCCGCGTTCTACGAGCAGTACTTC. This codes for CASSLPAFYEQYF.

This chain joins TRBV24-1 and TRBJ2-1; 10 bases line up with TRBD2. Losses at the gene ends were 3 bases for V and 1 base for J; bases not matched to a gene: 5. Germline V lookup: CDR1 KGHDR, CDR2 SFDVKD. This CDR3 region has 17 residues. Here the CDR3 reads CATSDHSLAGSYNEQFF. CDR3 DNA sequence: TGTGCCACCAGTGATCATTCACTAGCGGGATCCTACAATGAGCAGTTCTTC.

The chain carries TRBV29-1 and TRBJ2-3; D unclear. The V and J ends lost 8 bases and 2 bases respectively, with 20 bases between them. This CDR3 region has 15 residues. CDR1 and CDR2 (germline): SQVTM, ANQGSEA. Written as DNA, the CDR3 is TGCAGCCTACATCATCGAGAGTTTTACACAGATACGCAGTATTTT. This sequence encodes CSLHHREFYTDTQYF.